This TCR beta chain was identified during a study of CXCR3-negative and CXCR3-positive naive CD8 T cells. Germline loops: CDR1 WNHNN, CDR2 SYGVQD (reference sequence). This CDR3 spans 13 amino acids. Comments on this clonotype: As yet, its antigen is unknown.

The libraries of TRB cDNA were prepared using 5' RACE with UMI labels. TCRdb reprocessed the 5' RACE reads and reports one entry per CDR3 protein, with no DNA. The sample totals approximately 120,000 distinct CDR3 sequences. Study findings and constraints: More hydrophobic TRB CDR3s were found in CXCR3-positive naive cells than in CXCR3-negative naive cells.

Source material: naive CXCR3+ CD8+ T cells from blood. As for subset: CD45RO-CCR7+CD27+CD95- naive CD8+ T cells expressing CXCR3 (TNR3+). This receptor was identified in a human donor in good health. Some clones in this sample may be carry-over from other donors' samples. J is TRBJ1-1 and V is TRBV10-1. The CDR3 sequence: CASSVRVNTEAFF.